The next 26 T cell receptor beta chains were all read from a single sample in a study of spatial heterogeneity in lung cancer. MiXCR, run by TCRdb on the 5' RACE reads, gives a single entry per CDR3 protein. Here the sample spans some 78,000 distinct CDR3 sequences, 8% being singletons. The time point denotes: sample taken at primary tumor resection. The sequencing used PBMCs, collected at surgery. The receptors here all came from a male donor with early-stage non-small cell lung cancer.

This clonotype was recorded many times. The chain joins TRBV9 to TRBJ2-1, with D possibly TRBD1 on 5 matching bases. Deletions cut 2 bases from V and 5 bases from J, with 11 bases between. The CDR3 runs to 14 residues. Germline V gene sequence: CDR1 SGDLS, CDR2 YYNGEE. DNA for the CDR3: TGTGCCAGCAGCGTTTTGGGGCAGCACAATGAGCAGTTCTTC. It translates to CASSVLGQHNEQFF. Looking up the rest from reference TRBV9 and TRBJ2-1 gives the full variable domain: DSGVTQTPKHLITATGQRVTLRCSPRSGDLSVYWYQQSLDQGLQFLIQYYNGEERAKGNILERFSAQQFPDLHSELNLSSLELGDSALYFCASSVLGQHNEQFFGPGTRLTVL.

This clonotype was picked up many times. V gene TRBV4-3 combines with J gene TRBJ2-1, with TRBD2 matching over 9 bases. Trimming cost V 0 bases and J 7 bases; bases outside gene matches: 10. Germline CDR1 is LGHNA and CDR2 is YSLEER. The CDR3 loop spans 17 amino acids. CDR3 DNA: TGCGCCAGCAGCCAAGAAGCGGGAGGTCGGGCTTGGAATGAGCAGTTCTTC. The encoded protein is CASSQEAGGRAWNEQFF.

This clonotype was counted a single time. The rearrangement joins TRBV12-3 or TRBV12-4 to TRBJ1-1; D perhaps matches TRBD1 (5 bases). With 6 bases removed from V and 6 bases from J, the gap between germline ends came to 17 bases. The CDR3 spans 14 residues. The CDR3 DNA is TGTGCCAGCAGCTTCCCTCAATGGGGCGCTGAAGCTTTCTTT. Translation: CASSFPQWGAEAFF.

In its sample, this clonotype was seen many times. The chain joins TRBV27 to TRBJ2-2, with 14 positions matching TRBD2. The CDR3 extends over 16 amino acids. The germline gives CDR1 MNHEY, CDR2 SMNVEV (reference sequence). J lost 7 bases, V lost 5 bases, and 6 bases had no gene match. CDR3 bases: TGTGCCAGCAGTCCGGGGACTAGCGGGAGCGGCGGGGAGCTGTTTTTT. Encoded protein: CASSPGTSGSGGELFF.

This clonotype has a handful of counts. J is TRBJ2-7 and V is TRBV3-1; D is ambiguous. V lost 1 base, J lost 2 bases, and 12 bases lay in between. The CDR3 is made up of 15 amino acids. Germline CDR1 LGHDT, CDR2 YNNKEL (reference sequence). CDR3: CASSQGRSRAYEQYF. CDR3 in DNA: TGTGCCAGCAGCCAAGGACGTAGCCGAGCCTACGAGCAGTACTTC.

This clonotype has ten or more counts. The rearrangement links TRBV15 to TRBJ1-1, with D uncertain. Trimming left V 0 bases short and J 3 bases short, with 5 bases between. The CDR3 has 13 amino acids. Per germline, CDR1 LNHNV and CDR2 YYDKDF (reference sequence). The CDR3 spells CATSRERDTEAFF. The CDR3 coding sequence is TGTGCCACCAGCAGAGAGAGGGACACTGAAGCTTTCTTT.

This clonotype was seen at least ten times. J is TRBJ1-1 and V is TRBV4-1; D may be TRBD1 (5 bases). CDR1 and CDR2 (germline): MGHRA, YSYEKL. The CDR3 covers 15 residues. Trimming removed 3 bases at V and 7 bases at J, with 18 bases between. The CDR3 sequence is CASSHTLRRQLEAFF. The CDR3 DNA follows: TGCGCCAGCAGCCACACCTTACGACGACAGCTTGAAGCTTTCTTT.

In its sample, this clonotype was seen a few times. This sequence joins TRBV4-2 and TRBJ2-1; the D gene is possibly TRBD2 (6 bases). CDR1 and CDR2 from the germline V gene are LGHNA and YNFKEQ. The CDR3 runs to 16 residues. V was clipped by 0 bases and J by 5 bases, with 14 bases between them. The CDR3 spells CASSQEWRVMDNEQFF. The CDR3 DNA reads TGTGCCAGCAGCCAAGAATGGAGGGTTATGGACAATGAGCAGTTCTTC.

This clonotype was detected a few times. The chain combines TRBV3-1 with TRBJ1-2, with a possible D match to TRBD1 (5 bases). The CDR3 sequence is 15 residues long. Trimming shortened V by 1 base and J by 8 bases, and 17 bases separated the two germline ends. The germline gives CDR1 LGHDT, CDR2 YNNKEL (reference sequence). The CDR3 bases are TGTGCCAGCAGCCAAGGCAGGGACCCACAATCGGGCTACACCTTC. This gives the protein CASSQGRDPQSGYTF.

The rearrangement joins TRBV20-1 to TRBJ1-1; 8 bases map to TRBD1. This CDR3 has 15 residues. The V gene's germline CDR1 is DFQATT and CDR2 SNEGSKA (reference sequence). V was clipped by 6 bases and J by 0 bases; unmatched bases: 9. The CDR3 reads CSAPPGTGLNTEAFF. CDR3 coding DNA: TGCAGTGCCCCACCCGGGACAGGATTGAACACTGAAGCTTTCTTT.

This chain joins TRBV10-2 and TRBJ1-6; a weak D match, TRBD1 (5 bases). CDR3 length: 13 residues. The germline V gene encodes CDR1 WSHSY and CDR2 SAAADI. V gave up 3 bases and J gave up 8 bases, with 8 bases separating them. CDR3 in DNA: TGCGCCAGCAGTGAATGGGGGGATTCACCCCTCCACTTT. It is translated as CASSEWGDSPLHF.

This clonotype occurred many times. The rearrangement uses TRBV6-2 or TRBV6-3 and TRBJ1-5, with TRBD1 as a possible D gene (6 bases). Trimming shortened V by 11 bases and J by 0 bases, and 17 bases separated the two germline ends. Germline values: CDR1 MNHEY, CDR2 SVGEGT. The length of the CDR3 is 15 residues. Written as DNA, the CDR3 is TGTGCCGTCCAACGGGGGGGGCCTAGCAATCAGCCCCAGCATTTT. Residues: CAVQRGGPSNQPQHF.

This clonotype was seen a few times. This chain's CDR3 is CASSEAGTANYGYTF. As DNA, the CDR3 is TGTGCCAGCAGTGAAGCGGGGACAGCTAACTATGGCTACACCTTC. This chain connects TRBV6-1 to TRBJ1-2, with 7 bases fitting TRBD1. The J segment lost 0 bases and the V segment lost 0 bases, leaving 1 base of the junction unmatched. Germline CDR1 reads MNHNS; CDR2 reads SASEGT. CDR3 size: 15 residues.

This clonotype was observed a few times. This sequence joins TRBV12-3 or TRBV12-4 and TRBJ1-1; 10 bases are shared with TRBD1. The CDR3 covers 16 residues. J was trimmed by 4 bases and V by 6 bases; bases with no gene match: 11. As DNA, the CDR3 is TGTGCCAGCAGCCAGACAGGGGGCGTCGGGGTCACTGAAGCTTTCTTT. This translates into CASSQTGGVGVTEAFF.

This clonotype appeared a few times. The DNA for the CDR3 is TGTGCCAGCAGTGCCTTCTCGACAGGGGTGACTGAAGCTTTCTTT. This codes for CASSAFSTGVTEAFF. The chain combines TRBV6-4 with TRBJ1-1, with 8 positions matching TRBD1. This CDR3 is 15 amino acids long. Germline CDR1 and CDR2: MRHNA and SNTAGT. V lost 4 bases and J lost 5; bases outside the gene matches: 9.

J is TRBJ2-2 and V is TRBV25-1; D may be TRBD2 (5 bases). Germline CDR1 MGHDK, CDR2 SYGVNS. The CDR3 totals 15 residues. V was shortened by 2 bases and J by 1 base, with 8 bases between the two germline ends. CDR3 coding DNA: TGTGCCAGCAGTGAACCCGGACTGAACACCGGGGAGCTGTTTTTT. This encodes CASSEPGLNTGELFF.

Many counts were recorded for this clonotype. The chain recombines TRBV12-5 with TRBJ2-7; no clear D. This CDR3 contains 17 residues. Per germline, CDR1 LGHNT and CDR2 FRNRAP. The ends were cut back, 5 bases at V and 0 bases at J, with 20 bases in the middle. The CDR3 DNA reads as TGTGCTAGTGGTCCACCTCCTACGGGCCCGAGCTCCTACGAGCAGTACTTC. Translating gives CASGPPPTGPSSYEQYF.

This clonotype was counted only a few times. J is TRBJ2-1 and V is TRBV7-2, with D hard to call. Trimming pared 1 base from V and 13 bases from J, leaving 14 bases between. Germline CDR1 and CDR2: SGHTA and FQGNSA. CDR3 length: 13 residues. The CDR3, as DNA: TGTGCCAGCAGCTTAGTTCCCCTAGGCGCCCAGTTCTTC. Its protein is CASSLVPLGAQFF.

This rearrangement joins TRBV28 to TRBJ2-6; D assignment may be TRBD1 or TRBD2 (6 bases each). Germline CDR1 is MDHEN and CDR2 is SYDVKM. V was shortened by 3 bases and J by 3 bases, with 9 bases between the two germline ends. CDR3 length: 15 amino acids. CDR3 protein: CASSFGGDGANVLTF. In nucleotides, the CDR3 is TGTGCCAGCAGTTTCGGGGGCGATGGGGCCAACGTCCTGACTTTC.

This clonotype was counted only a few times. The chain recombines TRBV6-1 with TRBJ1-5; D possibly corresponds to TRBD1 (5 bases). The CDR3 contains 14 residues. Trimming stripped 6 bases from V and 3 bases from J, with 12 bases between. Germline loops: CDR1 MNHNS, CDR2 SASEGT. Here the CDR3 reads CASRGGTNNQPQHF. CDR3 nucleotides: TGTGCCAGCAGGGGTGGGACCAACAATCAGCCCCAGCATTTT.

About this clonotype itself: Possible read error: a much larger clone is one base away. The CDR3 is CASSGALTADYEQYF. The CDR3 DNA is TGTGCCAGCAGTGGTGCGTTAACAGCCGATTACGAGCAGTACTTC. This chain links TRBV2 with TRBJ2-7; D is ambiguous. The V gene's germline CDR1 is SNHLY and CDR2 FYNNEI. Trimming removed 4 bases from V and 4 bases from J, with 17 bases in between. The CDR3 runs 15 residues. Full variable domain (outside the CDR3, taken from reference TRBV2 and TRBJ2-7): EPEVTQTPSHQVTQMGQEVILRCVPISNHLYFYWYRQILGQKVEFLVSFYNNEISEKSEIFDDQFSVERPDGSNFTLKIRSTKLEDSAMYFCASSGALTADYEQYFGPGTRLTVT.

This chain connects TRBV7-9 to TRBJ2-5; D uncertain. Trimming removed 5 bases from V and 4 bases from J, with 5 bases in between. The CDR3 has 11 amino acids. Germline V gives CDR1 SEHNR, CDR2 FQNEAQ (reference sequence). CDR3 loop: CASSARETQYF. The CDR3 DNA is TGTGCCAGCAGCGCTCGAGAGACCCAGTACTTC.

The chain links TRBV11-2 to TRBJ2-7; D not resolved. Germline V gene data show CDR1 as SGHAT and CDR2 as FQNNGV. The CDR3 loop spans 12 amino acids. With 5 bases removed from V and 7 bases from J, the gap between germline ends came to 12 bases. The CDR3 spells CASSEGPLEQYF. The CDR3 DNA reads TGTGCCAGCAGCGAAGGGCCCCTTGAGCAGTACTTC.

This clonotype was seen at least ten times. This chain joins TRBV6-4 and TRBJ2-5; 9 bases match TRBD2. CDR3 length: 15 amino acids. Germline CDR1 reads MRHNA; CDR2 reads SNTAGT. Trimming at V came to 5 bases and at J to 2 bases, leaving 6 bases not matched to a gene. In nucleotides, the CDR3 is TGTGCCAGCAGTCCCGTAGCGGGAGATCAAGAGACCCAGTACTTC. Translated: CASSPVAGDQETQYF.

In its sample, this clonotype was seen a few times. CDR3 loop: CSGVRRTGGIYEQYF. The CDR3 coding sequence is TGCAGCGGAGTAAGGAGGACAGGGGGCATCTACGAGCAGTACTTC. The rearrangement uses TRBV29-1 and TRBJ2-7; 11 bases match TRBD1. V gave up 7 bases and J gave up 3 bases; unmatched junction bases: 11. Germline values: CDR1 SQVTM, CDR2 ANQGSEA. CDR3 length: 15 residues.

This clonotype was counted ten times or more. The J gene is TRBJ1-3, the V gene TRBV29-1, with 7 bases matching TRBD1. The CDR3 has 13 residues. J gave up 2 bases and V 7 bases, and 5 bases lay outside the gene matches. The germline CDR1 and CDR2 sequences are SQVTM and ANQGSEA. CDR3 sequence: CSATQGTGNTIYF. The CDR3 nucleotides are TGCAGCGCTACACAGGGGACTGGAAACACCATATATTTT.